A selection of T cell receptor beta chains follows, all from one sample in a study of molecular identifiers for immune sequencing clone quantification. In TCRdb, the PCR reads were re-called with MiXCR into one record per CDR3 protein. In the table there are approximately 90,000 distinct CDR3 sequences, around 20% of which are singletons. The sample taken for sequencing was naive CD8+ T cells from blood, with Jurkat cell RNA spiked in. The receptors here all came from a human donor in good health. Some libraries in this study had Jurkat cell RNA spiked in. Both conserved end residues are part of each CDR3. The D gene is left open where the match is weak. Not all rows give a size; the values are once, few, many and, for expanded clones, a class.

DNA: TGCAGCGTTGAATGGACAGGGGGCCTGGAGACCCAGTACTTC
CDR3: CSVEWTGGLETQYF
J: TRBJ2-5
V: TRBV29-1
size: many
D: TRBD1

DNA: TGTGCCAGCAGTTTGGGACTCTCGACCTACGAGCAGTACTTC
CDR3: CASSLGLSTYEQYF
J: TRBJ2-7
V: TRBV28
size: many
D: NA

DNA: TGCGCCAGCAGCAACCTGGGGAGCTCCTACAATGAGCAGTTCTTC
CDR3: CASSNLGSSYNEQFF
J: TRBJ2-1
V: TRBV4-3
size: many
D: NA

DNA: TGTGCCAGCAGCAAGACTAGCGGGGGGGCATTTGATACGCAGTATTTT
CDR3: CASSKTSGGAFDTQYF
J: TRBJ2-3
V: TRBV11-2
size: many
D: TRBD2

DNA: TGTGCCAGCAGTACCGGGTACTACACTGAAGCTTTCTTT
CDR3: CASSTGYYTEAFF
J: TRBJ1-1
V: TRBV12-3/TRBV12-4
size: NA
D: NA

DNA: TGCAGTGCTACGGCCCCGGGGGACCGGGGCACTGAAGCTTTCTTT
CDR3: CSATAPGDRGTEAFF
J: TRBJ1-1
V: TRBV20-1
size: NA
D: NA

DNA: TGTGCCAGTAGTGGACTAGCGGGAGTAGGTGCGGACAATGAGCAGTTCTTC
CDR3: CASSGLAGVGADNEQFF
J: TRBJ2-1
V: TRBV19
size: NA
D: TRBD2

DNA: TGTGCCAGCAGCTTATTTATGGGGAAGGATGGCTACACCTTC
CDR3: CASSLFMGKDGYTF
J: TRBJ1-2
V: TRBV7-2
size: many
D: NA

DNA: TGCGCCAGCAGCGAACCAATTCTTGGGGGCACAGATACGCAGTATTTT
CDR3: CASSEPILGGTDTQYF
J: TRBJ2-3
V: TRBV4-1
size: NA
D: NA

DNA: TGCAGTGCTTGGGAAAACACCCGTGCCCGATTCGATACGCAGTATTTT
CDR3: CSAWENTRARFDTQYF
J: TRBJ2-3
V: TRBV20-1
size: many
D: NA

DNA: TGTGCCAGCAGCTCAGCTAGCACAGATACGCAGTATTTT
CDR3: CASSSASTDTQYF
J: TRBJ2-3
V: TRBV7-9
size: many
D: NA

DNA: TGTGCCAGCAGAGCGCTTGGCCAGAACACCGGGGAGCTGTTTTTT
CDR3: CASRALGQNTGELFF
J: TRBJ2-2
V: TRBV7-9
size: many
D: NA

DNA: TGTGCCAGCAGTTTATCCGGGACAGGGAACCACGAGCAGTACTTC
CDR3: CASSLSGTGNHEQYF
J: TRBJ2-7
V: TRBV6-5
size: many
D: TRBD1

DNA: TGCGCCAGCGGGACAGCAACAGATACGCAGTATTTT
CDR3: CASGTATDTQYF
J: TRBJ2-3
V: TRBV4-1
size: few
D: TRBD1

DNA: TGTGCCAGCAGTGAAGGTCCGACAGGGCCGCTAGGAGCCCAGTACTTC
CDR3: CASSEGPTGPLGAQYF
J: TRBJ2-5
V: TRBV2
size: many
D: TRBD1

DNA: TGTGCCAGTAGTATAACCGCGGCAGAGATCTTCTATGGCTACACCTTC
CDR3: CASSITAAEIFYGYTF
J: TRBJ1-2
V: TRBV19
size: few
D: NA

DNA: TGTGCCAGCAGTGAAGTCGGAAACTATGGCTACACCTTC
CDR3: CASSEVGNYGYTF
J: TRBJ1-2
V: TRBV2
size: NA
D: NA